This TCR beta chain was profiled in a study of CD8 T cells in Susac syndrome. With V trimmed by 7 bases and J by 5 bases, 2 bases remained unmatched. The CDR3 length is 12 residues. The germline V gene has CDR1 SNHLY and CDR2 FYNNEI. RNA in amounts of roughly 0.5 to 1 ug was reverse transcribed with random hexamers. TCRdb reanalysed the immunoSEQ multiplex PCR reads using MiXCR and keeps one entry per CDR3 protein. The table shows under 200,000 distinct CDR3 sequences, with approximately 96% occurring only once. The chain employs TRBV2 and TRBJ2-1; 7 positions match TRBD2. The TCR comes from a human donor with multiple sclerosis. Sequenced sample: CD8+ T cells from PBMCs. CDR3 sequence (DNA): TGTGCCAGCATGGGAGGGGACAATGAGCAGTTCTTC. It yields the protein CASMGGDNEQFF.